This TCR beta chain was sequenced during a study of blood T cell repertoires in COVID-19. Study in general: Whether acute or convalescent, the COVID-19 samples came from the United States, Italy and Spain.

In the authors' workflow: Estimated nucleated cell counts came from reference gene primer amplification. Clones were sequenced by immunoSEQ multiplex PCR, and TCRdb holds only the in-frame ones, with some missing. V and J calls plus clone size are reproduced from that table; the DNA served to infer D and trimming. There are 250,000 to 300,000 clones in the sample; 80% to 90% occur only once, and around 16% lies in the top ten. Germline-derived CDR1 and CDR2 are SGHNT and YYREEE (reference sequence). The CDR3 sequence is 16 residues long. The V segment lost 4 bases and the J segment 1 base; nucleotides outside the gene matches: 2.

The clonotype comes from a man younger than 35 who had recovered from COVID-19. The specimen sequenced was PBMCs or T cells enriched from blood (not recorded which). The genes are TRBV5-4 and TRBJ2-2; 12 positions match TRBD2. In nucleotides, the CDR3 is TGTGCCAGCAGCCCGGGACTAGCGGGGAACACCGGGGAGCTGTTTTTT. Translated: CASSPGLAGNTGELFF.